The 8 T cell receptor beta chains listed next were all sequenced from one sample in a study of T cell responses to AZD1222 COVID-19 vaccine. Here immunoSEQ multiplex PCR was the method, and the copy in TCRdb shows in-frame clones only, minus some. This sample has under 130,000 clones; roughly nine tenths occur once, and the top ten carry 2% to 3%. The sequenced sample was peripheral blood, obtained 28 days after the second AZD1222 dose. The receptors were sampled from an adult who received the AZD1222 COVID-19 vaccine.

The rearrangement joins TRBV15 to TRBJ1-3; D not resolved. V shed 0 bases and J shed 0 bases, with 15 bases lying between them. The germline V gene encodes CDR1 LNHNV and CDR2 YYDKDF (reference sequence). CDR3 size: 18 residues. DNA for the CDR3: TGTGCCACCAGCAGAGATCCCATCCAGATGAGCTCTGGAAACACCATATATTTT. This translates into CATSRDPIQMSSGNTIYF.

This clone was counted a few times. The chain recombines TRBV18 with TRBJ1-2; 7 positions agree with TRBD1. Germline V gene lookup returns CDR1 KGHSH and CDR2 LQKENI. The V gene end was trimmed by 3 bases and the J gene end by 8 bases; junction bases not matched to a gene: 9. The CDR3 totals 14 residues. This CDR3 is CASSPFQGEGGYTF. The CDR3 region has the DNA TGTGCCAGCTCACCGTTCCAGGGGGAGGGAGGCTACACCTTC.

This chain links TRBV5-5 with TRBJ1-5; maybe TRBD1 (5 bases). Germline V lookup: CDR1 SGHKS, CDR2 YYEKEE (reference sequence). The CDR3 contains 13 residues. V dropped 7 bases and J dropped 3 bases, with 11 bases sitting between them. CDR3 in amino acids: CASGRDPNQPQHF. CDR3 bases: TGTGCCAGCGGCCGGGACCCCAATCAGCCCCAGCATTTT.

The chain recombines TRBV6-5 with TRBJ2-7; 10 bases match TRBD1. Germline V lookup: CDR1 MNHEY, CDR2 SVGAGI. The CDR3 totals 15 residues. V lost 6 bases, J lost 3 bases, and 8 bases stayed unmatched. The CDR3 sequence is CASSTGTGVRYEQYF. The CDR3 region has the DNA TGTGCCAGCAGCACCGGGACAGGGGTCCGCTACGAGCAGTACTTC.

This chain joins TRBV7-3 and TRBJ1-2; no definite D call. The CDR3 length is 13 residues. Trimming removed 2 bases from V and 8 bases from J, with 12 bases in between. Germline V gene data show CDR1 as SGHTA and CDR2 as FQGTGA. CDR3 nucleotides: TGTGCCAGCAGCTTAGAGGGAGGTCGCGGCTACACCTTC. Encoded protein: CASSLEGGRGYTF.

The CDR3 region is CATSREGQGRTGELFF. CDR3 nucleotides: TGTGCCACCAGCAGAGAGGGACAGGGGCGAACCGGGGAGCTGTTTTTT. The rearrangement links TRBV15 to TRBJ2-2; 10 bases are a match to TRBD1. Trimming took 0 bases from V and 5 from J; bases not matched to a gene: 3. CDR1 and CDR2 (germline): LNHNV, YYDKDF (reference sequence). The CDR3 contains 16 residues. Supplemented by reference TRBV15 and TRBJ2-2, the full variable domain reads DAMVIQNPRYQVTQFGKPVTLSCSQTLNHNVMYWYQQKSSQAPKLLFHYYDKDFNNEADTPDNFQSRRPNTSFCFLDIRSPGLGDTAMYLCATSREGQGRTGELFFGEGSRLTVL.

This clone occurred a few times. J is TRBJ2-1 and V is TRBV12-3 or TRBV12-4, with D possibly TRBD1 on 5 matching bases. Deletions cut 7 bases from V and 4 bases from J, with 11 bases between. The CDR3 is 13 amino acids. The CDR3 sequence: CASTRDPYNEQFF. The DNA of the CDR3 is TGTGCCAGCACCAGGGATCCTTACAATGAGCAGTTCTTC.

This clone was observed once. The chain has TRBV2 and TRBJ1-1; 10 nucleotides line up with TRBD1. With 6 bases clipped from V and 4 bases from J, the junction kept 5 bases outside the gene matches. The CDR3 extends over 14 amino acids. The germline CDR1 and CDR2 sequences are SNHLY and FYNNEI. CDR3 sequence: CASRLGQGITEAFF. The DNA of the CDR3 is TGTGCCAGCAGGCTGGGACAGGGGATCACTGAAGCTTTCTTT.